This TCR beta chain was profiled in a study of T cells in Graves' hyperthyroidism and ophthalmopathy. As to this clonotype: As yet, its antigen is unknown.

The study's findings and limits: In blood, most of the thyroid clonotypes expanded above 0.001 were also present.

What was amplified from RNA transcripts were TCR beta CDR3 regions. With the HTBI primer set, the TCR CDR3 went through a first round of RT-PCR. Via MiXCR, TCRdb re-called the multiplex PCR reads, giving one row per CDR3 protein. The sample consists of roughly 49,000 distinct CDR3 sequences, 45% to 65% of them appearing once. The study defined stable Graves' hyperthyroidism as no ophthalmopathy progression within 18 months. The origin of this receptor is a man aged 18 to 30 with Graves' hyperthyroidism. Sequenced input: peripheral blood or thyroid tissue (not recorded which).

The CDR3 loop is CAIGGISNQPQHF. The CDR3 DNA reads TGTGCCATAGGAGGGATTAGCAATCAGCCCCAGCATTTT. J is TRBJ1-5 and V is TRBV10-3; D gene uncertain. CDR1 is ENHRY and CDR2 is SYGVKD in the germline V gene. This CDR3 contains 13 residues. The V gene lost 9 bases and the J gene lost 0 bases, with 9 bases spanning the gap.